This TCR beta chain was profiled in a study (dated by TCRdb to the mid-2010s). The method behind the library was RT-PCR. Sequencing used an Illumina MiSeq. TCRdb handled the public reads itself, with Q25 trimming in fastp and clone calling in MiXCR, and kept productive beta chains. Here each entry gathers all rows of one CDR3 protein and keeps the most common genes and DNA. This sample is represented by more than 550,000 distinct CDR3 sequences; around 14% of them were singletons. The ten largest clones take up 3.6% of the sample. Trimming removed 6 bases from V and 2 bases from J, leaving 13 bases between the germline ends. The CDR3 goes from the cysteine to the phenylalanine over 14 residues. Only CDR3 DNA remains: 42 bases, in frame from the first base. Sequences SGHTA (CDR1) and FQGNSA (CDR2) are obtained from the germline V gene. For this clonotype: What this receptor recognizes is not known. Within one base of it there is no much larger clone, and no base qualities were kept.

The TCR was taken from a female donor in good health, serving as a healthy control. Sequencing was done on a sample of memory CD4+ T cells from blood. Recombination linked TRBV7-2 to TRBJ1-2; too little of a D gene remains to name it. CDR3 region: CASSLSPGNYGYTF. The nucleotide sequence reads TGTGCCAGCAGTTTGTCCCCGGGGAACTATGGCTACACCTTC.